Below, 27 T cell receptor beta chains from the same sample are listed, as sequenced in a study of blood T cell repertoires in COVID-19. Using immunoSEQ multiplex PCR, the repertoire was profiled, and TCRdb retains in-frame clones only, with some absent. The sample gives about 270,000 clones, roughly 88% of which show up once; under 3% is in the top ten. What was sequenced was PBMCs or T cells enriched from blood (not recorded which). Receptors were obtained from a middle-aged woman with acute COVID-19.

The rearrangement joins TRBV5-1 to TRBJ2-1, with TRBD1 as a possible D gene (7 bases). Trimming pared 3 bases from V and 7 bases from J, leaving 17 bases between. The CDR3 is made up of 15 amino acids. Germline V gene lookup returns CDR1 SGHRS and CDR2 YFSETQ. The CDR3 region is CASSSGQLGGNEQFF. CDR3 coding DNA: TGCGCCAGCAGCTCGGGACAGTTAGGGGGGAATGAGCAGTTCTTC. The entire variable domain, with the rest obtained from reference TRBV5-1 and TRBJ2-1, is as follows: KAGVTQTPRYLIKTRGQQVTLSCSPISGHRSVSWYQQTPGQGLQFLFEYFSETQRNKGNFPGRFSGRQFSNSRSEMNVSTLELGDSALYLCASSSGQLGGNEQFFGPGTRLTVL.

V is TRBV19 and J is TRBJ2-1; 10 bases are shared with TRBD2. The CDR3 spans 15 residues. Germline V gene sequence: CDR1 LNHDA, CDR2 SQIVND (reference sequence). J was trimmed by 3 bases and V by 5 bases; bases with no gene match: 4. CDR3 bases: TGTGCCAGTAGTCTTTCTAGCGGGAGCTACAATGAGCAGTTCTTC. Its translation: CASSLSSGSYNEQFF.

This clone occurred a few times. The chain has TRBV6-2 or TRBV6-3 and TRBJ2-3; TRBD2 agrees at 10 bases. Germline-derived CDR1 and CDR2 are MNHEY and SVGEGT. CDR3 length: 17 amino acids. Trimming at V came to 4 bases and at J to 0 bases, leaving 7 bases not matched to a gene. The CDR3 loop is CASSSTLAGSSTDTQYF. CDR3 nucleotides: TGTGCCAGCAGTTCCACACTAGCGGGGAGCAGCACAGATACGCAGTATTTT.

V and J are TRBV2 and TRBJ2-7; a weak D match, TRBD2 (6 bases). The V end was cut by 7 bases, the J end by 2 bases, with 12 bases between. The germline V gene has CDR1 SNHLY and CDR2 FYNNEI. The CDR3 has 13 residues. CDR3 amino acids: CASTGDEAYEQYF. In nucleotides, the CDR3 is TGTGCCAGCACGGGGGATGAGGCCTACGAGCAGTACTTC.

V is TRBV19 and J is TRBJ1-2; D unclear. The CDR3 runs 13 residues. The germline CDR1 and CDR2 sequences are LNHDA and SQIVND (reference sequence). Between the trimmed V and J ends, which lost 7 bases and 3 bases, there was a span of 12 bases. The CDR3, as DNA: TGTGCCAGTACCACTAACGGGGACTATGGCTACACCTTC. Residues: CASTTNGDYGYTF.

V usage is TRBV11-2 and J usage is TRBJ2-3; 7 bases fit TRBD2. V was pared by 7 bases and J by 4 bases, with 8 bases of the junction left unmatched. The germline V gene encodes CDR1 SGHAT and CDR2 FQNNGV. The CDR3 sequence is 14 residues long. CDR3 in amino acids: CASTPGRGADTQYF. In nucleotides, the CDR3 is TGTGCCAGCACCCCAGGGAGGGGCGCAGATACGCAGTATTTT. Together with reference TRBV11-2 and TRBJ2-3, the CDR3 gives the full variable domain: EAGVAQSPRYKIIEKRQSVAFWCNPISGHATLYWYQQILGQGPKLLIQFQNNGVVDDSQLPKDRFSAERLKGVDSTLKIQPAKLEDSAVYLCASTPGRGADTQYFGPGTRLTVL.

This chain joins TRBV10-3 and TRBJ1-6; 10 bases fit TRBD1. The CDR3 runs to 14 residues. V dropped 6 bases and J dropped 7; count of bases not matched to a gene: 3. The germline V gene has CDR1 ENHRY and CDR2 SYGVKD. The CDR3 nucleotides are TGTGCCATCAGCCGGACAGGGGGGAATTCACCCCTCCACTTT. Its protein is CAISRTGGNSPLHF.

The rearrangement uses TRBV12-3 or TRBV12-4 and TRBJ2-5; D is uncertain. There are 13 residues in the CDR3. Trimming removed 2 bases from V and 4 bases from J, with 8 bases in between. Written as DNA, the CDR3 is TGTGCCAGCAGTTTACCCCCCGGAGAGACCCAGTACTTC. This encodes CASSLPPGETQYF.

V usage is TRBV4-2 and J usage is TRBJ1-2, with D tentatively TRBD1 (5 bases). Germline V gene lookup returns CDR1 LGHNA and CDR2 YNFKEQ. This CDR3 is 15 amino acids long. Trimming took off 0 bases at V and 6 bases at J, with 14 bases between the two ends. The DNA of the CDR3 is TGTGCCAGCAGCCAAGAAGGGGCCTCCAGGGATGGCTACACCTTC. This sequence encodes CASSQEGASRDGYTF.

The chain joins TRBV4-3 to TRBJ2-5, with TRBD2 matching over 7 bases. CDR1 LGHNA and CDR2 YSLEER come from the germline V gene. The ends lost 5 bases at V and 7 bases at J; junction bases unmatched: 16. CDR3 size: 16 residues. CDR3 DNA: TGCGCCAGCAGCTCGTCGCTGGCGGGAGATTATGGGACCCAGTACTTC. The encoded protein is CASSSSLAGDYGTQYF.

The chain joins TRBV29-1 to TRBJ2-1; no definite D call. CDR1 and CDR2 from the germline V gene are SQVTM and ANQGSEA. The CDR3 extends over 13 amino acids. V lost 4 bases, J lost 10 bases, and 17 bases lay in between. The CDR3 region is CSVGGAGPLEQFF. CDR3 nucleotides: TGCAGCGTTGGAGGCGCCGGCCCTCTGGAGCAGTTCTTC.

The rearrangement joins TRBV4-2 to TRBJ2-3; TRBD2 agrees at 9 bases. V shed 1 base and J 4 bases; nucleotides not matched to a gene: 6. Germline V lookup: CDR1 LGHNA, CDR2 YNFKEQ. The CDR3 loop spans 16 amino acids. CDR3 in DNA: TGTGCCAGCAGCCAAGTGCTGGGCGGGGGGGCAGATACGCAGTATTTT. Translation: CASSQVLGGGADTQYF.

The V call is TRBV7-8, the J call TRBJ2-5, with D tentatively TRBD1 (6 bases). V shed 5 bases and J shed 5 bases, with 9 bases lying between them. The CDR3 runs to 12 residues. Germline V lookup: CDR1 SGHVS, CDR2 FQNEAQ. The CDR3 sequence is CASSPRGETQYF. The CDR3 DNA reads TGTGCCAGCAGCCCGAGGGGGGAGACCCAGTACTTC. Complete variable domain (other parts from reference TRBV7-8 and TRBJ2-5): GAGVSQSPRYKVAKRGQDVALRCDPISGHVSLFWYQQALGQGPEFLTYFQNEAQLDKSGLPSDRFFAERPEGSVSTLKIQRTQQEDSAVYLCASSPRGETQYFGPGTRLLVL.

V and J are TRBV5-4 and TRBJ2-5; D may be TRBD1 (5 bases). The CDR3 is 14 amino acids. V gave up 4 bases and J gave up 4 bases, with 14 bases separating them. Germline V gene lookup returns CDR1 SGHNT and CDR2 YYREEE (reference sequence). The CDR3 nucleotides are TGTGCCAGCAGCCGCCCAGGGTTCCGAGAGACCCAGTACTTC. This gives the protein CASSRPGFRETQYF.

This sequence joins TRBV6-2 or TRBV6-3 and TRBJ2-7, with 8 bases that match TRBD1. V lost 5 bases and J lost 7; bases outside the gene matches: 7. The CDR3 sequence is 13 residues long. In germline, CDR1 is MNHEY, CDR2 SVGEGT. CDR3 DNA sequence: TGTGCCAGCAGTCCGGACAGGGCGCGTGAGCAGTACTTC. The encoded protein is CASSPDRAREQYF.

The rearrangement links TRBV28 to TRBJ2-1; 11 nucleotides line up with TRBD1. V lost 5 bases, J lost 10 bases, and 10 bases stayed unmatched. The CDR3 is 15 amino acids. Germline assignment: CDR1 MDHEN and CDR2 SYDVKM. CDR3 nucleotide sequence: TGTGCCAGCAGTGAGGCCGGGACAGGGGGGGGAGAGCAGTTCTTC. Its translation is CASSEAGTGGGEQFF.

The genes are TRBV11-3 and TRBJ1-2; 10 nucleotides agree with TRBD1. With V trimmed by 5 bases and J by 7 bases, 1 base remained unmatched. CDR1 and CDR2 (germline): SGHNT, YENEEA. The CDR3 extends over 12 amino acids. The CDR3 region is CASSGTGAGYTF. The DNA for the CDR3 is TGTGCCAGCAGCGGGACAGGGGCTGGCTACACCTTC.

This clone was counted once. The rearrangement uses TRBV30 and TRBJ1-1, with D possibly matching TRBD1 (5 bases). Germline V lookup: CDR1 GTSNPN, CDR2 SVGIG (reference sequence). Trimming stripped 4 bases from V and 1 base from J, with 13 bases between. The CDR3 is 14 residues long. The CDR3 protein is CAWNGDRKNTEAFF. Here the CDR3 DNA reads TGTGCCTGGAACGGCGACAGAAAGAACACTGAAGCTTTCTTT.

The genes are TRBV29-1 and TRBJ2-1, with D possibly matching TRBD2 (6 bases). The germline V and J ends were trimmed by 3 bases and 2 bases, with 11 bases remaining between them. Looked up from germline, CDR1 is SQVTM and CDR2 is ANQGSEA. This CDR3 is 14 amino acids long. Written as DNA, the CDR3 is TGCAGCGTTGACGCCGGGGGTACCTACAATGAGCAGTTCTTC. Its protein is CSVDAGGTYNEQFF.

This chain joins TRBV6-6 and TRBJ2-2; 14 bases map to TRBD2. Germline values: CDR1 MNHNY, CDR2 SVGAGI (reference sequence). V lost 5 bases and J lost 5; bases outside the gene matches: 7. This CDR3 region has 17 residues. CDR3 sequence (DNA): TGTGCCAGCAGTCCGGGACTAGCGGGGGCCACAACCGGGGAGCTGTTTTTT. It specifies CASSPGLAGATTGELFF.

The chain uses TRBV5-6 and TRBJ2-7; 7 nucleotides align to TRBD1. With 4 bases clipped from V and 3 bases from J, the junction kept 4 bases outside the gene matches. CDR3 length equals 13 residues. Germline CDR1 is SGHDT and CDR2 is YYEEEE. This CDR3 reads CASSVDRFYEQYF. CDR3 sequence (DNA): TGTGCCAGCAGCGTGGACAGGTTCTACGAGCAGTACTTC.

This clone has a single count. The CDR3 sequence is CASSLSPGLAGGGEQYF. As DNA, the CDR3 is TGTGCCAGCAGCTTATCCCCCGGGCTAGCGGGAGGGGGCGAGCAGTACTTC. The gene calls are TRBV11-2 and TRBJ2-7; 12 bases align to TRBD2. Trimming removed 2 bases from V and 6 bases from J; junction bases left unmatched: 11. The CDR3 is made up of 17 amino acids. The germline gives CDR1 SGHAT, CDR2 FQNNGV.

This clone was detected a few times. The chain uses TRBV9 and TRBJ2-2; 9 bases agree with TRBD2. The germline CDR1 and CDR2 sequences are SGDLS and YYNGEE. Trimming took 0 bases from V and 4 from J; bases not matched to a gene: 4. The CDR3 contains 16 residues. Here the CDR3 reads CASSVGLAGVTGELFF. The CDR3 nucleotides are TGTGCCAGCAGCGTAGGATTAGCGGGGGTCACCGGGGAGCTGTTTTTT.

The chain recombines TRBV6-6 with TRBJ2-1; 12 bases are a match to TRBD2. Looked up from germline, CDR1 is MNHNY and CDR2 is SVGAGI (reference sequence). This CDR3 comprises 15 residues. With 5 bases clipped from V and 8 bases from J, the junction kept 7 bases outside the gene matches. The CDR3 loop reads CASSRGLAGWDEQFF. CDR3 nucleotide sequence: TGTGCCAGCAGTCGCGGACTAGCGGGATGGGATGAGCAGTTCTTC.

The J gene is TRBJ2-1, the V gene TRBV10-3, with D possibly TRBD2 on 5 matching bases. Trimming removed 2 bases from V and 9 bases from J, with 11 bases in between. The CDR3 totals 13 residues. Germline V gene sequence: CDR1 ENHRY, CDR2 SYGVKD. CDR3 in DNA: TGTGCCATCAGTGAGCAGGCACGGGGTGAGCAGTTCTTC. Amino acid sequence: CAISEQARGEQFF.

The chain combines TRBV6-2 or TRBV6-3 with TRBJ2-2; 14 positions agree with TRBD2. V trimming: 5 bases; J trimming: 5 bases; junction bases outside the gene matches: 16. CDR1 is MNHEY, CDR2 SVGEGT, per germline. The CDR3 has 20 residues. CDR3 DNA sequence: TGTGCCAGCAGTGTCCCGACTAGCGGGAGGGCCGATTCGGATACCGGGGAGCTGTTTTTT. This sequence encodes CASSVPTSGRADSDTGELFF.

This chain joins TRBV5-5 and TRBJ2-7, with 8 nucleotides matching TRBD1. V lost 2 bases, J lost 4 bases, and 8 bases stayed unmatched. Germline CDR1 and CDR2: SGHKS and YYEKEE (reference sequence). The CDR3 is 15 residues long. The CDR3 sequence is CASSLTAGGKYEQYF. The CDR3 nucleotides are TGTGCCAGCAGCTTAACGGCAGGGGGCAAATACGAGCAGTACTTC.